This T cell receptor (beta chain) derives from a study of shared clonotypes between healthy human individuals. Clones were sequenced by immunoSEQ multiplex PCR, and TCRdb holds only the in-frame ones, with some missing. The sample shows about half a million clones, more than 75% of them seen only once. The CDR3 is 11 residues long. V lost 4 bases, J lost 8 bases, and 9 bases lay in between. Germline assignment: CDR1 SQVTM and CDR2 ANQGSEA. The origin of this receptor is a woman in her 40s in good health. Some clones in this sample may be carry-over from other donors' samples. The chain links TRBV29-1 to TRBJ2-1; no clear D gene. Sequencing input: PBMCs. CDR3 loop: CSVGVKYEQFF. CDR3 coding DNA: TGCAGCGTTGGGGTCAAGTATGAGCAGTTCTTC.